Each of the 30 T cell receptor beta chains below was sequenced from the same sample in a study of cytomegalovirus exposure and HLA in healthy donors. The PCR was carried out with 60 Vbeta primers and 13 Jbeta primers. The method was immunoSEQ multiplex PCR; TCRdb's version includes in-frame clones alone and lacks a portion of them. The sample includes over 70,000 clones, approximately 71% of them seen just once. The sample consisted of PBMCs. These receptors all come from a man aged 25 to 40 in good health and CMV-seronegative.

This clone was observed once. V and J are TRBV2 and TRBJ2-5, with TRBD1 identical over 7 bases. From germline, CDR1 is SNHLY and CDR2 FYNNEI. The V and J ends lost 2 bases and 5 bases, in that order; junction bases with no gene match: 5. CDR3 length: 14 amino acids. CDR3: CASSERGRGETQYF. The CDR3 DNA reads TGTGCCAGCAGTGAAAGGGGCAGGGGGGAGACCCAGTACTTC.

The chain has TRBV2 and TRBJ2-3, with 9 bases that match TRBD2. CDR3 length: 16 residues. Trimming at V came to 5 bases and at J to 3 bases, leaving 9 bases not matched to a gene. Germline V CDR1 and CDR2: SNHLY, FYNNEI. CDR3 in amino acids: CASSLVAGALTDTQYF. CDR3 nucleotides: TGTGCCAGCAGTCTAGTAGCGGGGGCCCTAACAGATACGCAGTATTTT. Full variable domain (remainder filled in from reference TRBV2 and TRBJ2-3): EPEVTQTPSHQVTQMGQEVILRCVPISNHLYFYWYRQILGQKVEFLVSFYNNEISEKSEIFDDQFSVERPDGSNFTLKIRSTKLEDSAMYFCASSLVAGALTDTQYFGPGTRLTVL.

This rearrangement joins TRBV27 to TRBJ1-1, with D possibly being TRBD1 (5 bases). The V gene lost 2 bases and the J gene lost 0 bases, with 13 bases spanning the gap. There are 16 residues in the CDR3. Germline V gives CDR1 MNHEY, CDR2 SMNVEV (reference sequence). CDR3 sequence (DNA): TGTGCCAGCAGTTTAGTCCGGGGGACTTTGAACACTGAAGCTTTCTTT. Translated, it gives CASSLVRGTLNTEAFF.

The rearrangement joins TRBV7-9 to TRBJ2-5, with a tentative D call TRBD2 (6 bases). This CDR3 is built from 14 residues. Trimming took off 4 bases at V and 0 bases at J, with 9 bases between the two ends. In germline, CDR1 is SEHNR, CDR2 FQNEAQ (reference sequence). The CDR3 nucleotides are TGTGCCAGCAGCTCCCCTAGCGACCAAGAGACCCAGTACTTC. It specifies CASSSPSDQETQYF. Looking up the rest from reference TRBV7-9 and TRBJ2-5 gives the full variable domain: DTGVSQNPRHKITKRGQNVTFRCDPISEHNRLYWYRQTLGQGPEFLTYFQNEAQLEKSRLLSDRFSAERPKGSFSTLEIQRTEQGDSAMYLCASSSPSDQETQYFGPGTRLLVL.

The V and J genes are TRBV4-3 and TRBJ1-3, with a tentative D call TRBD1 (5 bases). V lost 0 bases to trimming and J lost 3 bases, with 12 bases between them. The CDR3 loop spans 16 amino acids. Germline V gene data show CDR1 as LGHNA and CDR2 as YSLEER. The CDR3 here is CASSQDRGFLGNTIYF. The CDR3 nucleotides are TGCGCCAGCAGCCAAGATAGGGGTTTCCTTGGAAACACCATATATTTT.

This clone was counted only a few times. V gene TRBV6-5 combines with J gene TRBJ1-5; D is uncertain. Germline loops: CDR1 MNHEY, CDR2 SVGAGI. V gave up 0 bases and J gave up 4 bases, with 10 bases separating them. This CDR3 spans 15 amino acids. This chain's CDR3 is CASSYSAGSNQPQHF. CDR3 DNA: TGTGCCAGCAGTTACTCGGCAGGAAGTAATCAGCCCCAGCATTTT.

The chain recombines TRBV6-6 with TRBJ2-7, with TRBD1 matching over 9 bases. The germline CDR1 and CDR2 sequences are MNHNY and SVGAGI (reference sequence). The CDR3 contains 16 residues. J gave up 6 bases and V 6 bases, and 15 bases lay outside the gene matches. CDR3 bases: TGTGCCAGCAGGGAACCGGGACAGGGAGTTTTTGGCGAGCAGTACTTC. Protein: CASREPGQGVFGEQYF.

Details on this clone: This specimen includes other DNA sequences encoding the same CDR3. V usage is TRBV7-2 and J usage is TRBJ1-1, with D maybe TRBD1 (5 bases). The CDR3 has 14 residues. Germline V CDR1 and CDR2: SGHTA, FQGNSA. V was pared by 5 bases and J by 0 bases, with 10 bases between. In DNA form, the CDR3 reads TGTGCCAGCAGCCTAGGACAATTGAACACTGAAGCTTTCTTT. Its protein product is CASSLGQLNTEAFF. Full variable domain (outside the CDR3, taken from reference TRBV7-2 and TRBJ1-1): GAGVSQSPSNKVTEKGKDVELRCDPISGHTALYWYRQSLGQGLEFLIYFQGNSAPDKSGLPSDRFSAERTGGSVSTLTIQRTQQEDSAVYLCASSLGQLNTEAFFGQGTRLTVV.

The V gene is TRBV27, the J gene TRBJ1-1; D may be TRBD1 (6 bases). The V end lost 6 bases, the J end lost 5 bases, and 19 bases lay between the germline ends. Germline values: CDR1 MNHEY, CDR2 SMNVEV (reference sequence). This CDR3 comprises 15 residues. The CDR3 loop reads CASSNLIRGETEAFF. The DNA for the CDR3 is TGTGCCAGCAGCAACCTAATCAGGGGTGAGACTGAAGCTTTCTTT.

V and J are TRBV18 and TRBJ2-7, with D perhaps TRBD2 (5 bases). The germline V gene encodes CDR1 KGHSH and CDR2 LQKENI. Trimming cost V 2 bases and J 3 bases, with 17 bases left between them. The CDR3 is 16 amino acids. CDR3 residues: CASSPGPGVRRYEQYF. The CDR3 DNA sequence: TGTGCCAGCTCACCAGGACCCGGGGTACGGCGCTACGAGCAGTACTTC.

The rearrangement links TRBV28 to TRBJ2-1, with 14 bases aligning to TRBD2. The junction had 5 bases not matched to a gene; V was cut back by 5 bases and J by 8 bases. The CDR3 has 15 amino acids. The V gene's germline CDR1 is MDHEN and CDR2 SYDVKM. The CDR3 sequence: CASSPGTSGSDEQFF. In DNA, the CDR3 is TGTGCCAGCAGTCCCGGGACTAGCGGGAGCGATGAGCAGTTCTTC.

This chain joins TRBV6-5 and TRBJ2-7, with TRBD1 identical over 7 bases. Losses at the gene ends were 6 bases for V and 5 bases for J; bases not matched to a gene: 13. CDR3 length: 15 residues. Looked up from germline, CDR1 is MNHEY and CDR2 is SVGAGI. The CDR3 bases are TGTGCCAGCAGGGCCGACAGGGACCGGGGCGACGAGCAGTACTTC. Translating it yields CASRADRDRGDEQYF.

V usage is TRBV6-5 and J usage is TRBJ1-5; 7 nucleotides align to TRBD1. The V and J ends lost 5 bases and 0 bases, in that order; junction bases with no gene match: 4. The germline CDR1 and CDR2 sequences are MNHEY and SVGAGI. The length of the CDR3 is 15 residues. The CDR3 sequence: CASSTDRVSNQPQHF. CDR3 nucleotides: TGTGCCAGCAGTACCGACAGGGTTAGCAATCAGCCCCAGCATTTT.

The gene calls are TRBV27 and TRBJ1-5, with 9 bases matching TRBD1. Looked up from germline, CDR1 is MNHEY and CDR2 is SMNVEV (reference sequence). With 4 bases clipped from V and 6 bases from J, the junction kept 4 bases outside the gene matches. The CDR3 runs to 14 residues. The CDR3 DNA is TGTGCCAGCAGTTCCGGACAGGGGAGTCAGCCCCAGCATTTT. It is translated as CASSSGQGSQPQHF.

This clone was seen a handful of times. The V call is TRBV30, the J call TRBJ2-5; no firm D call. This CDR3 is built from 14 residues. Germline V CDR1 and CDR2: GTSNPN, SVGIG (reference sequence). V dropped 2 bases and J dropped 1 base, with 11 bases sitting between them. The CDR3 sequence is CAWSPPLRQETQYF. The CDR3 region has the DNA TGTGCCTGGAGTCCCCCACTCCGCCAAGAGACCCAGTACTTC. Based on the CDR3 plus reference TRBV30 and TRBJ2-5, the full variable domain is SQTIHQWPATLVQPVGSPLSLECTVEGTSNPNLYWYRQAAGRGLQLLFYSVGIGQISSEVPQNLSASRPQDRQFILSSKKLLLSDSGFYLCAWSPPLRQETQYFGPGTRLLVL.

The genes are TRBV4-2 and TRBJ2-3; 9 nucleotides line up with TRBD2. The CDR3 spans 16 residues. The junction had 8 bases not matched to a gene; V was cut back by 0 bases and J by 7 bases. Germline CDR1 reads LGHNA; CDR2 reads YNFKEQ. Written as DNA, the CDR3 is TGTGCCAGCAGCCAAGATAGAGTAGCGGGAGATCATACGCAGTATTTT. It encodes CASSQDRVAGDHTQYF.

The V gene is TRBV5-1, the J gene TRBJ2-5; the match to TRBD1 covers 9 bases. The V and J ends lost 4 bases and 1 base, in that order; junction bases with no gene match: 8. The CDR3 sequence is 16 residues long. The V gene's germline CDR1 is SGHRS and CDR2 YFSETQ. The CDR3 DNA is TGCGCCAGCAGCAACAGACAGGGGGGATTCCAAGAGACCCAGTACTTC. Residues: CASSNRQGGFQETQYF.

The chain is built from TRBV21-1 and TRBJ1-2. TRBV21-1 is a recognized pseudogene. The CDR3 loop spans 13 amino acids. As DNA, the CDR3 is TGTGCCAGCAGCAAAGGGAGATTCTATGGCTACACCTTC. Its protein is CASSKGRFYGYTF.

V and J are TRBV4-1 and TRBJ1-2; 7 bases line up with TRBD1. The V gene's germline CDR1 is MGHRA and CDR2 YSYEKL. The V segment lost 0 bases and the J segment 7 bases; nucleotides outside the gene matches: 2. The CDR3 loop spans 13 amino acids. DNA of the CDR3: TGCGCCAGCAGCCAAGAACAGGGGCTTGGCTACACCTTC. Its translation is CASSQEQGLGYTF.

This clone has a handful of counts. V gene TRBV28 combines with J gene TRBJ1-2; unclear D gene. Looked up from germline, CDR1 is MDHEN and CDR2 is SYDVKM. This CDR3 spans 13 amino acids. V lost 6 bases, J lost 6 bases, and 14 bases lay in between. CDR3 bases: TGTGCCAGCAGGATATGGGGAGGGCATGGCTACACCTTC. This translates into CASRIWGGHGYTF.

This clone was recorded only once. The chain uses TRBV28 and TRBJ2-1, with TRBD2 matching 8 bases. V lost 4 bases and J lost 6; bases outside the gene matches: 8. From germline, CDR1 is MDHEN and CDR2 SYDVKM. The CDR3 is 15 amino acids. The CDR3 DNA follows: TGTGCCAGCAGTTCTGCGGGAGGCCGAATCAATGAGCAGTTCTTC. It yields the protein CASSSAGGRINEQFF.

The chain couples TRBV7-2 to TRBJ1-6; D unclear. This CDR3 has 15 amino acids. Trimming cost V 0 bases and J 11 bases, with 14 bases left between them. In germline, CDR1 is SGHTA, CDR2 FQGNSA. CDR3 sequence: CASSLAAPRVAPLHF. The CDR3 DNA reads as TGTGCCAGCAGCTTAGCTGCACCGAGAGTGGCACCCCTCCACTTT.

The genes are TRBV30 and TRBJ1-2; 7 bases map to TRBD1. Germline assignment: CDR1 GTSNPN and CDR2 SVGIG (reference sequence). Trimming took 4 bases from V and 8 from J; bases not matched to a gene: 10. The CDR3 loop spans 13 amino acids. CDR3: CAWNGPGQSGYTF. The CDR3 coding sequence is TGTGCCTGGAACGGTCCGGGACAGTCGGGCTACACCTTC. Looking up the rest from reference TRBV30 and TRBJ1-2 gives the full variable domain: SQTIHQWPATLVQPVGSPLSLECTVEGTSNPNLYWYRQAAGRGLQLLFYSVGIGQISSEVPQNLSASRPQDRQFILSSKKLLLSDSGFYLCAWNGPGQSGYTFGSGTRLTVV.

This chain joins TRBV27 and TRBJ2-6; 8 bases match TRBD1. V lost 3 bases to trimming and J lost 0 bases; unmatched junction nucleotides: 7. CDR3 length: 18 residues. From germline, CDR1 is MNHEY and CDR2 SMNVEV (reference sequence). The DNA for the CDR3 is TGTGCCAGCAGTTTCCCCCGTGACAGGGGCTCTGGGGCCAACGTCCTGACTTTC. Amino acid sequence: CASSFPRDRGSGANVLTF.

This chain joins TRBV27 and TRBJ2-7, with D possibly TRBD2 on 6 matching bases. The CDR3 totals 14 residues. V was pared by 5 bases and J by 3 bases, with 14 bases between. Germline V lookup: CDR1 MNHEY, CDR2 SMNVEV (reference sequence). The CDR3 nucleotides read TGTGCCAGCAGTATTGGGGGGAACCTCTACGAGCAGTACTTC. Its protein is CASSIGGNLYEQYF.

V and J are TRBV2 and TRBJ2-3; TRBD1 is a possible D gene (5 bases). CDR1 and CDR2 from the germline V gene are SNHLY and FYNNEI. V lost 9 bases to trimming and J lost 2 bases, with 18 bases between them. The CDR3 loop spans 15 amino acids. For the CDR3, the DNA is TGTGCCAGTAGAGCGACAGCGTTGAACACAGATACGCAGTATTTT. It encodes CASRATALNTDTQYF.

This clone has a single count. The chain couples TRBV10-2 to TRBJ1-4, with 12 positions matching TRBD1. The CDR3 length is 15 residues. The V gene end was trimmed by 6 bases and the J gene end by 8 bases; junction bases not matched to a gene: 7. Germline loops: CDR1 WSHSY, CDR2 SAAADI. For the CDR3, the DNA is TGCGCCAGCAGCCGGGACAGGGGGCGTGGAGAAAAACTGTTTTTT. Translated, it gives CASSRDRGRGEKLFF.

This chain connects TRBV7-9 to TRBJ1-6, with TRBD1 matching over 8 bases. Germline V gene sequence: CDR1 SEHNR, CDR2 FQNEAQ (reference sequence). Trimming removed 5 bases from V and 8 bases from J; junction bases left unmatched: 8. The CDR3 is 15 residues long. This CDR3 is CASSQSTGGDSPLHF. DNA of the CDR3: TGTGCCAGCAGCCAGAGTACAGGGGGAGATTCACCCCTCCACTTT.

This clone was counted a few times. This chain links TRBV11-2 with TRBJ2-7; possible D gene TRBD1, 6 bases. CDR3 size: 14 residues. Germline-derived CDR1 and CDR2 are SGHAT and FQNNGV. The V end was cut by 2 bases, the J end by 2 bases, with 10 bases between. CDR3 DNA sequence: TGTGCCAGCAGCTTAATACAGGGTCCCTACGAGCAGTACTTC. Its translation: CASSLIQGPYEQYF.

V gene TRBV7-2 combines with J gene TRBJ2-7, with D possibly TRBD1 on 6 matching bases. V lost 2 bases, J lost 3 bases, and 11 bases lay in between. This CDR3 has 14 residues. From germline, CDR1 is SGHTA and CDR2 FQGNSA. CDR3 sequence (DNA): TGTGCCAGCAGCTTATCGTTACAGGGCTACGAGCAGTACTTC. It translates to CASSLSLQGYEQYF.